A selection of T cell receptor beta chains follows, all from one sample in a study of cytomegalovirus exposure and HLA in healthy donors. Only in-frame clones appear in the TCRdb table, and some are missing; sequencing was by immunoSEQ multiplex PCR. The repertoire includes 130,000 to 150,000 clones, 82% of them detected once, and 3.4% sits in the top ten. The sequencing input was PBMCs. The source is a male donor in good health and CMV-seronegative. Both conserved end residues are part of each CDR3. A D gene is named only where the DNA matches it firmly. Clone size is given for some rows only: seen once, a few or many times, or a class if the clone is expanded.

V gene: TRBV13; clone size: once; D gene: TRBD2; J gene: TRBJ2-2; CDR3 protein: CASRMASGRAFDTGELFF; CDR3 DNA: TGTGCCAGCAGGATGGCTAGCGGGAGGGCGTTCGACACCGGGGAGCTGTTTTTT
V gene: TRBV4-1; clone size: few; D gene: NA; J gene: TRBJ2-7; CDR3 protein: CASSQDAAGLTYEQYF; CDR3 DNA: TGCGCCAGCAGCCAAGATGCAGCAGGGTTGACCTACGAGCAGTACTTC
V gene: TRBV18; clone size: NA; D gene: NA; J gene: TRBJ1-2; CDR3 protein: CASSPGSGLYGYTF; CDR3 DNA: TGTGCCAGCTCACCTGGCAGTGGACTTTATGGCTACACCTTC
V gene: TRBV28; clone size: NA; D gene: TRBD2; J gene: TRBJ2-7; CDR3 protein: CASSPGLASYEQYF; CDR3 DNA: TGTGCCAGCAGTCCAGGACTAGCGTCCTACGAGCAGTACTTC
V gene: TRBV28; clone size: NA; D gene: TRBD2; J gene: TRBJ2-1; CDR3 protein: CASSLSSSGRNEQFF; CDR3 DNA: TGTGCCAGCAGTTTATCGTCTAGCGGGAGAAATGAGCAGTTCTTC
V gene: TRBV6-5; clone size: NA; D gene: NA; J gene: TRBJ1-2; CDR3 protein: CASSYGPGNYGYTF; CDR3 DNA: TGTGCCAGCAGTTACGGTCCGGGAAACTATGGCTACACCTTC
V gene: TRBV19; clone size: NA; D gene: NA; J gene: TRBJ1-1; CDR3 protein: CASSIQGLTEAFF; CDR3 DNA: TGTGCCAGTAGTATTCAGGGGCTCACTGAAGCTTTCTTT
V gene: TRBV2; clone size: NA; D gene: TRBD2; J gene: TRBJ2-7; CDR3 protein: CASRGSGASYEQYF; CDR3 DNA: TGTGCCAGCAGGGGTAGCGGGGCATCCTACGAGCAGTACTTC
V gene: TRBV11-1; clone size: few; D gene: TRBD2; J gene: TRBJ2-1; CDR3 protein: CASSQGLEAYNEQFF; CDR3 DNA: TGTGCCAGCAGCCAAGGACTAGAGGCCTACAATGAGCAGTTCTTC
V gene: TRBV5-4; clone size: NA; D gene: NA; J gene: TRBJ2-1; CDR3 protein: CASSFGGANEQFF; CDR3 DNA: TGTGCCAGCAGCTTTGGGGGGGCGAATGAGCAGTTCTTC
V gene: TRBV7-9; clone size: NA; D gene: NA; J gene: TRBJ1-1; CDR3 protein: CASSLDAWRASEAFF; CDR3 DNA: TGTGCCAGCAGCTTAGATGCTTGGAGGGCCTCTGAAGCTTTCTTT
V gene: TRBV7-8; clone size: NA; D gene: NA; J gene: TRBJ2-7; CDR3 protein: CASSSMARGTVYYEQYF; CDR3 DNA: TGTGCCAGCAGCTCCATGGCCCGGGGGACAGTATACTACGAGCAGTACTTC
V gene: TRBV6-4; clone size: NA; D gene: TRBD2; J gene: TRBJ2-1; CDR3 protein: CASSVSGSREQFF; CDR3 DNA: TGTGCCAGCAGTGTTAGCGGGAGCCGTGAGCAGTTCTTC
V gene: TRBV29-1; clone size: NA; D gene: TRBD2; J gene: TRBJ2-1; CDR3 protein: CGGREERYNEQFF; CDR3 DNA: TGCGGGGGGAGGGAAGAAAGATACAATGAGCAGTTCTTC
V gene: TRBV6-6; clone size: NA; D gene: TRBD1; J gene: TRBJ1-5; CDR3 protein: CASSYGTGGLIQPQHF; CDR3 DNA: TGTGCCAGCAGTTACGGGACAGGGGGCTTAATTCAGCCCCAGCATTTT
V gene: TRBV5-5; clone size: NA; D gene: TRBD1; J gene: TRBJ2-7; CDR3 protein: CASRDWTGTSYEQYF; CDR3 DNA: TGTGCCAGCAGGGATTGGACAGGAACCTCCTACGAGCAGTACTTC
V gene: TRBV27; clone size: once; D gene: TRBD1; J gene: TRBJ1-4; CDR3 protein: CASRHGPGQGQNEKLFF; CDR3 DNA: TGTGCCAGCAGACACGGCCCCGGACAGGGTCAAAATGAAAAACTGTTTTTT
V gene: TRBV18; clone size: NA; D gene: TRBD1; J gene: TRBJ2-7; CDR3 protein: CASSPGTAEQYF; CDR3 DNA: TGTGCCAGCTCACCAGGGACAGCCGAGCAGTACTTC
V gene: TRBV5-1; clone size: once; D gene: NA; J gene: TRBJ1-1; CDR3 protein: CASSFRSGGTEAFF; CDR3 DNA: TGCGCCAGCAGCTTTAGATCGGGGGGAACTGAAGCTTTCTTT
V gene: TRBV4-2; clone size: NA; D gene: NA; J gene: TRBJ2-6; CDR3 protein: CASSQILSGANVLTF; CDR3 DNA: TGTGCCAGCAGCCAAATTCTCTCTGGGGCCAACGTCCTGACTTTC
V gene: TRBV5-1; clone size: once; D gene: TRBD2; J gene: TRBJ2-1; CDR3 protein: CASSWTSGVYNEQFF; CDR3 DNA: TGCGCCAGCAGCTGGACTAGCGGCGTGTACAATGAGCAGTTCTTC
V gene: TRBV6-5; clone size: once; D gene: TRBD1; J gene: TRBJ1-4; CDR3 protein: CASRSAGTGQEKLFF; CDR3 DNA: TGTGCCAGCAGATCCGCCGGGACAGGTCAAGAAAAACTGTTTTTT
V gene: TRBV28; clone size: NA; D gene: TRBD1; J gene: TRBJ2-7; CDR3 protein: CASSPGTVKRYEQYF; CDR3 DNA: TGTGCCAGCAGTCCAGGGACAGTGAAACGCTACGAGCAGTACTTC
V gene: TRBV9; clone size: NA; D gene: TRBD2; J gene: TRBJ2-2; CDR3 protein: CASSAPGTSGKITGELFF; CDR3 DNA: TGTGCCAGCAGCGCGCCAGGGACTAGCGGGAAAATTACCGGGGAGCTGTTTTTT
V gene: TRBV21-1; clone size: NA; D gene: NA; J gene: TRBJ2-4; CDR3 protein: CASSSARYSGRAERNIQYF; CDR3 DNA: TGTGCCAGCAGCAGCGCGCGGTATAGCGGGAGGGCCGAAAGGAACATTCAGTACTTC
V gene: TRBV5-1; clone size: NA; D gene: NA; J gene: TRBJ2-2; CDR3 protein: CASSLLRKNTGELFF; CDR3 DNA: TGCGCCAGCAGCTTGCTACGGAAAAACACCGGGGAGCTGTTCTTT
V gene: TRBV7-8; clone size: once; D gene: NA; J gene: TRBJ1-4; CDR3 protein: CASSPYFATNEKLFF; CDR3 DNA: TGTGCCAGCAGCCCGTACTTTGCAACTAATGAAAAACTGTTTTTT
V gene: TRBV4-1; clone size: NA; D gene: TRBD2; J gene: TRBJ2-7; CDR3 protein: CASSQDSGGAGWEQYF; CDR3 DNA: TGCGCCAGCAGCCAAGATTCGGGGGGGGCGGGATGGGAGCAGTACTTC
V gene: TRBV2; clone size: NA; D gene: TRBD2; J gene: TRBJ2-2; CDR3 protein: CARRWTSGSGELFF; CDR3 DNA: TGTGCCAGGAGATGGACTAGCGGGAGTGGGGAGCTGTTTTTT
V gene: TRBV2; clone size: few; D gene: TRBD2; J gene: TRBJ2-7; CDR3 protein: CASSGVWREVYEQYF; CDR3 DNA: TGTGCCAGCAGTGGTGTCTGGCGGGAGGTCTACGAGCAGTACTTC
V gene: TRBV7-3; clone size: NA; D gene: TRBD2; J gene: TRBJ2-1; CDR3 protein: CASSREASGSGSEQFF; CDR3 DNA: TGTGCCAGCAGCCGCGAGGCGAGCGGGAGCGGGAGTGAGCAGTTCTTC
V gene: TRBV5-1; clone size: NA; D gene: NA; J gene: TRBJ1-2; CDR3 protein: CASRPLPGIANYGYTF; CDR3 DNA: TGCGCCAGCAGGCCCCTCCCAGGGATAGCTAACTATGGCTACACCTTC
V gene: TRBV7-9; clone size: NA; D gene: NA; J gene: TRBJ1-1; CDR3 protein: CASSPGDTGQQAFF; CDR3 DNA: TGTGCCAGCAGCCCAGGGGACACAGGGCAGCAAGCTTTCTTT
V gene: TRBV29-1; clone size: NA; D gene: TRBD2; J gene: TRBJ2-3; CDR3 protein: CSVPAGGPVVDTQYF; CDR3 DNA: TGCAGCGTGCCAGCGGGAGGGCCAGTGGTAGATACGCAGTATTTT
V gene: TRBV29-1; clone size: NA; D gene: NA; J gene: TRBJ2-5; CDR3 protein: CSVGEGRRETQYF; CDR3 DNA: TGCAGCGTTGGAGAGGGGCGCCGAGAGACCCAGTACTTC
V gene: TRBV18; clone size: NA; D gene: NA; J gene: TRBJ2-5; CDR3 protein: CASSPATGTQYF; CDR3 DNA: TGTGCCAGCTCACCAGCCACGGGGACCCAGTACTTC
V gene: TRBV18; clone size: NA; D gene: NA; J gene: TRBJ2-7; CDR3 protein: CASSPQGGGSLSYEQYF; CDR3 DNA: TGTGCCAGCTCACCACAGGGGGGCGGGAGCCTCTCCTACGAGCAGTACTTC
V gene: TRBV27; clone size: NA; D gene: TRBD2; J gene: TRBJ2-1; CDR3 protein: CASRIRWSSGAYNEQFF; CDR3 DNA: TGTGCCAGCAGGATCCGGTGGTCTAGCGGGGCCTACAATGAGCAGTTCTTC
V gene: TRBV28; clone size: NA; D gene: NA; J gene: TRBJ2-7; CDR3 protein: CASSPLGTTLYEQYF; CDR3 DNA: TGTGCCAGCAGCCCCCTGGGGACAACACTCTACGAGCAGTACTTC
V gene: TRBV7-8; clone size: NA; D gene: TRBD2; J gene: TRBJ2-7; CDR3 protein: CASSLVGGRGYEQYF; CDR3 DNA: TGTGCCAGCAGCTTAGTTGGCGGGAGGGGGTACGAGCAGTACTTC
V gene: TRBV27; clone size: NA; D gene: TRBD1; J gene: TRBJ2-1; CDR3 protein: CASSARTGSSYNEQFF; CDR3 DNA: TGTGCCAGCAGTGCCCGGACAGGGAGCTCCTACAATGAGCAGTTCTTC
V gene: TRBV7-8; clone size: NA; D gene: TRBD1; J gene: TRBJ2-7; CDR3 protein: CASSIGTASYEQYF; CDR3 DNA: TGTGCCAGCAGCATCGGGACAGCTAGTTACGAGCAGTACTTC
V gene: TRBV28; clone size: NA; D gene: TRBD1; J gene: TRBJ2-7; CDR3 protein: CASSSDRVILGEQYF; CDR3 DNA: TGTGCCAGCAGCTCGGACAGGGTGATCTTGGGCGAGCAGTACTTC